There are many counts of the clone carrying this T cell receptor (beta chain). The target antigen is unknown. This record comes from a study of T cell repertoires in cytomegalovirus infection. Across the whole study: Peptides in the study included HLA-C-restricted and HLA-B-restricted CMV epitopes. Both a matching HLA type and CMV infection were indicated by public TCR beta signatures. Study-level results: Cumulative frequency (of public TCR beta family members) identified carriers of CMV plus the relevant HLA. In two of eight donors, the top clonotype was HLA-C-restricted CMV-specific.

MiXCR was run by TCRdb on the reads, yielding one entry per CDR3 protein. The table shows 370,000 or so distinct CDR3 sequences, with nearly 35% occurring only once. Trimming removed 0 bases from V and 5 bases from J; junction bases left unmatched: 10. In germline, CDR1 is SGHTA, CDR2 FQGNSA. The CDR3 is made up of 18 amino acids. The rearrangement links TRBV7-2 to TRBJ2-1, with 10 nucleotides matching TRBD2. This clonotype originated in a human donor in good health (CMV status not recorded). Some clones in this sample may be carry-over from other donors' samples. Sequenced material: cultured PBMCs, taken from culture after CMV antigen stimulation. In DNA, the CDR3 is TGTGCCAGCAGCTTAGCGCCACTAGCGGGACTTAGTAACAATGAGCAGTTCTTC. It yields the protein CASSLAPLAGLSNNEQFF.